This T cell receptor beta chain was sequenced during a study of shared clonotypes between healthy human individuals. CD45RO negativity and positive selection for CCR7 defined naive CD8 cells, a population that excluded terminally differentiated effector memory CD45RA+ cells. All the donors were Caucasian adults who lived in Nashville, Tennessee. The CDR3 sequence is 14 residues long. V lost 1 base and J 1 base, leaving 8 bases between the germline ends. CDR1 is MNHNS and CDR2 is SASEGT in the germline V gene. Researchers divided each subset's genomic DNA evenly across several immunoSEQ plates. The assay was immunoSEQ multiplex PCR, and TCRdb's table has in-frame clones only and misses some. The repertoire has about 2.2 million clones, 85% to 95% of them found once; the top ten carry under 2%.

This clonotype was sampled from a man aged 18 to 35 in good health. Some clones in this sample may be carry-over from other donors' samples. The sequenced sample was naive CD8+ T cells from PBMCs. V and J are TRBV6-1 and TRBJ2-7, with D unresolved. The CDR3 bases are TGTGCCAGCAGTGAAGGCGCTTATTCCTACGAGCAGTACTTC. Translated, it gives CASSEGAYSYEQYF.